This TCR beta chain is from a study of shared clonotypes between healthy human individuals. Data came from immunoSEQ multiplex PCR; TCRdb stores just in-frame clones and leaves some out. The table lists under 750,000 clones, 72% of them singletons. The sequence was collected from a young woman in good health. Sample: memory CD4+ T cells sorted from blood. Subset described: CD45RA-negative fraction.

The CDR3 nucleotides read TGTGCCAGCAGGGGTTGGGGGAGCTCCTACAATGAGCAGTTCTTC. It yields the protein CASRGWGSSYNEQFF. This chain uses TRBV5-8 with TRBJ2-1; D might be TRBD1 or TRBD2, each matching 5 bases. Germline V lookup: CDR1 SGHTS, CDR2 YDEGEE. The CDR3 extends over 15 amino acids. V lost 5 bases to trimming and J lost 0 bases, with 12 bases between them.